These 30 T cell receptor beta chains share one sample of origin, sequenced in a study of OX40 agonist ivuxolimab in advanced cancers. The repertoire was sequenced with immunoSEQ multiplex PCR; TCRdb's copy has only in-frame clones and lacks some. The table lists over 15,000 clones, roughly 70% of them singletons, with 20% to 30% in the top ten. Sequenced material: CD4+ or CD8+ T cells sorted from blood, taken in a trial of the OX40 agonist ivuxolimab. The receptors were gathered from an adult with an advanced solid tumor such as melanoma, head and neck, liver or kidney cancer.

Remarks on this clone: The germline gene is not matched at one end of the junction; a read error may be the cause. V usage is TRBV4-3 and J usage is TRBJ2-2; 8 bases fit TRBD1. The CDR3 contains 15 residues. Germline V gene sequence: CDR1 LGHNA, CDR2 YSLEER. CDR3 bases: TGCGCCAGCAGCGACCGGACAGGGAACGCCGGGGAGCTGTTTTTT. Amino acids: CASSDRTGNAGELFF.

The V and J genes are TRBV10-3 and TRBJ2-5; D is ambiguous. The tail of the sequence fits TRBJ2-7 better, so the J call may be wrong. Germline V gene data show CDR1 as ENHRY and CDR2 as SYGVKD. The length of the CDR3 is 14 residues. CDR3 nucleotide sequence: TGTGCCATCAGTGAGTCGGGCGGCTCCTACGAGCAGTACTTC. It encodes CAISESGGSYEQYF.

The chain combines TRBV27 with TRBJ2-7, with 7 bases fitting TRBD1. The CDR3 is made up of 13 amino acids. Germline V CDR1 and CDR2: MNHEY, SMNVEV (reference sequence). The ends lost 4 bases at V and 2 bases at J; junction bases unmatched: 2. CDR3 nucleotides: TGTGCCAGCAGTTACAGGGGACCCTACGAGCAGTACTTC. It yields the protein CASSYRGPYEQYF.

The chain links TRBV5-1 to TRBJ2-7; perhaps TRBD1 as D (6 bases). CDR1 and CDR2 (germline): SGHRS, YFSETQ. The CDR3 has 12 residues. Trimming took off 2 bases at V and 4 bases at J, with 7 bases between the two ends. The CDR3 is CASSFQGYEQYF. CDR3 DNA: TGCGCCAGCAGCTTCCAGGGGTACGAGCAGTACTTC.

This clone showed up just a few times. The same CDR3 also results from other DNA sequences found in this sample. The CDR3 loop reads CASSILTGSNQPQHF. The CDR3 DNA sequence: TGTGCCAGTAGTATATTAACAGGTAGCAATCAGCCCCAGCATTTT. The chain uses TRBV19 and TRBJ1-5, with D tentatively TRBD1 (5 bases). The germline gives CDR1 LNHDA, CDR2 SQIVND (reference sequence). The CDR3 is made up of 15 amino acids. Trimming took off 2 bases at V and 0 bases at J, with 8 bases between the two ends.

This chain connects TRBV7-9 to TRBJ2-7, with 8 bases matching TRBD1. The CDR3 runs to 14 residues. Germline V gene sequence: CDR1 SEHNR, CDR2 FQNEAQ (reference sequence). V lost 3 bases and J lost 5; bases outside the gene matches: 6. In nucleotides, the CDR3 is TGTGCCAGCAGCTTCCCGGACAGGGCCCACGAGCAGTACTTC. As protein: CASSFPDRAHEQYF. Using reference TRBV7-9 and TRBJ2-7 for the parts outside the CDR3, the full variable domain is DTGVSQNPRHKITKRGQNVTFRCDPISEHNRLYWYRQTLGQGPEFLTYFQNEAQLEKSRLLSDRFSAERPKGSFSTLEIQRTEQGDSAMYLCASSFPDRAHEQYFGPGTRLTVT.

The V and J genes are TRBV9 and TRBJ2-7; 8 nucleotides match TRBD2. Germline V gene data show CDR1 as SGDLS and CDR2 as YYNGEE. V gave up 3 bases and J gave up 3 bases; unmatched junction bases: 2. This CDR3 region has 13 residues. The CDR3: CASSDGTSYEQYF. CDR3 in DNA: TGTGCCAGCAGCGACGGGACTAGCTACGAGCAGTACTTC.

This clone was seen a handful of times. Here the CDR3 DNA reads TGTGCCAGCAGTCAGATAGCGGGGGGGTACCAAGAGACCCAGTACTTC. Translated, it gives CASSQIAGGYQETQYF. V and J are TRBV27 and TRBJ2-5; TRBD2 matches 11 bases. Losses at the gene ends were 5 bases for V and 0 bases for J; bases not matched to a gene: 5. This CDR3 is 16 amino acids long. Germline CDR1 MNHEY, CDR2 SMNVEV (reference sequence).

This clone is classed as medium-sized. The chain links TRBV27 to TRBJ1-1; D unclear. CDR1 is MNHEY and CDR2 is SMNVEV in the germline V gene (reference sequence). The V gene lost 6 bases and the J gene lost 1 base, with 12 bases spanning the gap. The CDR3 spans 14 residues. In DNA form, the CDR3 reads TGTGCCAGCAGGGTAGGACCTGCGAACACTGAAGCTTTCTTT. It is translated as CASRVGPANTEAFF.

CDR3 sequence: CASSQAWGGTSRLGETQYF. The CDR3 bases are TGCGCCAGCAGCCAAGCTTGGGGAGGGACTAGCCGGTTGGGGGAGACCCAGTACTTC. The genes are TRBV4-1 and TRBJ2-5; 9 bases line up with TRBD2. Germline-derived CDR1 and CDR2 are MGHRA and YSYEKL. This CDR3 contains 19 residues. The V gene end was trimmed by 1 base and the J gene end by 5 bases; junction bases not matched to a gene: 17.

The chain joins TRBV7-9 to TRBJ2-5; D ambiguous. The germline V gene has CDR1 SEHNR and CDR2 FQNEAQ (reference sequence). Trimming took 3 bases from V and 0 from J, leaving 5 bases between them. The CDR3 has 13 amino acids. CDR3 nucleotide sequence: TGTGCCAGCAGCTTGCAGAACCAAGAGACCCAGTACTTC. Its protein product is CASSLQNQETQYF.

The gene calls are TRBV11-2 and TRBJ1-1; TRBD1 might be the D (6 bases). Germline lookup yields CDR1 SGHAT and CDR2 FQNNGV. V lost 5 bases and J lost 3, with 13 bases in between. The CDR3 runs 14 residues. The CDR3 bases are TGTGCCAGCAGCCAAAGAGGGGGAGACACTGAAGCTTTCTTT. Encoded protein: CASSQRGGDTEAFF.

This rearrangement joins TRBV29-1 to TRBJ2-7; TRBD1 matches at 8 bases. The CDR3 runs 15 residues. Germline trimming cut 6 bases from V and 3 bases from J; bases unmatched to any gene: 13. Germline V lookup: CDR1 SQVTM, CDR2 ANQGSEA. The CDR3, as DNA: TGCAGCGTAGAGGATGGGACAGGTAATCTCTACGAGCAGTACTTC. It codes for CSVEDGTGNLYEQYF.

The chain uses TRBV1 and TRBJ2-1; the D call of TRBD2 is as the table states it, not checked on the DNA. TRBV1 is a pseudogene locus. The length of the CDR3 is 15 residues. CDR3 sequence reads: CTSSLGTSGGNEQFF. CDR3 in DNA: TGCACCAGCAGCCTTGGGACTAGCGGGGGCAATGAGCAGTTCTTC.

The chain employs TRBV28 and TRBJ2-3; D is uncertain. Trimming removed 3 bases from V and 2 bases from J, with 9 bases in between. The length of the CDR3 is 14 residues. Per the germline V gene, CDR1 is MDHEN and CDR2 is SYDVKM. CDR3 in DNA: TGTGCCAGCAGTTTGTTCAGGCCCACAGATACGCAGTATTTT. It yields the protein CASSLFRPTDTQYF.

V and J are TRBV5-6 and TRBJ2-1; 8 positions match TRBD1. This CDR3 spans 15 amino acids. Germline lookup yields CDR1 SGHDT and CDR2 YYEEEE. J gave up 10 bases and V 0 bases, and 9 bases lay outside the gene matches. DNA of the CDR3: TGTGCCAGCAGCTTGGTCCAGGGGGCCCTAAGGGAGCAGTTCTTC. Amino acids: CASSLVQGALREQFF.

In its sample, this clone is medium-sized. The V gene is TRBV9, the J gene TRBJ2-5; TRBD2 matches at 7 bases. V lost 3 bases, J lost 3 bases, and 5 bases stayed unmatched. Looked up from germline, CDR1 is SGDLS and CDR2 is YYNGEE. This CDR3 region has 14 residues. CDR3 residues: CASSEGLAEETQYF. CDR3 bases: TGTGCCAGCAGCGAGGGGCTAGCGGAAGAGACCCAGTACTTC.

This CDR3 reads CASSFLPSGGYEQYF. For the CDR3, the DNA is TGTGCCAGCAGCTTCCTACCTAGCGGGGGCTACGAGCAGTACTTC. The chain is built from TRBV11-2 and TRBJ2-7, with 10 bases matching TRBD2. The CDR3 is 15 amino acids. Trimming took 3 bases from V and 3 from J; bases not matched to a gene: 5. Germline assignment: CDR1 SGHAT and CDR2 FQNNGV.

The CDR3 loop is CASSPVSGTGTFYTF. CDR3 bases: TGTGCCAGCAGTCCGGTCTCCGGGACAGGGACTTTTTACACCTTC. The gene calls are TRBV28 and TRBJ1-2, with TRBD1 matching over 9 bases. CDR1 is MDHEN and CDR2 is SYDVKM in the germline V gene. This CDR3 is built from 15 residues. Trimming removed 5 bases from V and 11 bases from J; junction bases left unmatched: 15.

This clone showed up just a few times. The gene calls are TRBV28 and TRBJ2-7; 9 nucleotides align to TRBD1. Germline CDR1 reads MDHEN; CDR2 reads SYDVKM. This CDR3 spans 16 amino acids. V trimming: 1 base; J trimming: 3 bases; junction bases outside the gene matches: 7. CDR3 DNA: TGTGCCAGCAGTTTATCCTACGGGACAGGGTACTACGAGCAGTACTTC. This gives the protein CASSLSYGTGYYEQYF. The full variable domain, rest sourced from reference TRBV28 and TRBJ2-7, is DVKVTQSSRYLVKRTGEKVFLECVQDMDHENMFWYRQDPGLGLRLIYFSYDVKMKEKGDIPEGYSVSREKKERFSLILESASTNQTSMYLCASSLSYGTGYYEQYFGPGTRLTVT.

The chain joins TRBV9 to TRBJ1-1; 7 bases are shared with TRBD1. Looked up from germline, CDR1 is SGDLS and CDR2 is YYNGEE. With 0 bases clipped from V and 2 bases from J, the junction kept 10 bases outside the gene matches. The CDR3 runs to 17 residues. CDR3 in amino acids: CASSVGQEGARNTEAFF. CDR3 DNA sequence: TGTGCCAGCAGCGTAGGACAGGAGGGGGCTCGAAACACTGAAGCTTTCTTT.

This clone has a single count. The chain employs TRBV10-3 and TRBJ1-5; the D is unclear. Trimming removed 7 bases at V and 5 bases at J, with 24 bases between. The CDR3 extends over 17 amino acids. Germline CDR1 is ENHRY and CDR2 is SYGVKD. CDR3: CAINIRGETIEYQPQHF. The CDR3 DNA reads as TGTGCCATCAATATTCGCGGAGAGACTATAGAGTATCAGCCCCAGCATTTT.

This clone was detected a few times. V usage is TRBV29-1 and J usage is TRBJ2-7, with TRBD1 identical over 7 bases. Germline V gene sequence: CDR1 SQVTM, CDR2 ANQGSEA. The CDR3 is 16 amino acids. J lost 6 bases, V lost 1 base, and 15 bases had no gene match. The CDR3 loop reads CSVEASTGKVLGEQYF. CDR3 coding DNA: TGCAGCGTTGAAGCATCGACAGGGAAAGTTTTGGGCGAGCAGTACTTC.

The V call is TRBV2, the J call TRBJ2-7; no clear D gene. CDR3 length: 10 residues. The V gene lost 4 bases and the J gene lost 6 bases, with 4 bases spanning the gap. CDR1 is SNHLY, CDR2 FYNNEI, per germline. The DNA of the CDR3 is TGTGCCAGCAGTGTTAGCGAGCAGTACTTC. Amino acid sequence: CASSVSEQYF.

The chain employs TRBV13 and TRBJ1-2; a possible D gene is TRBD1 (5 bases). CDR1 is PRHDT and CDR2 is FYEKMQ in the germline V gene (reference sequence). CDR3 length equals 15 residues. The V gene lost 4 bases and the J gene lost 3 bases, with 15 bases spanning the gap. The CDR3 reads CASSSGTDYDYGYTF. For the CDR3, the DNA is TGTGCCAGCAGCTCGGGGACCGATTATGACTATGGCTACACCTTC.

This chain joins TRBV11-2 and TRBJ2-2; 7 nucleotides line up with TRBD1. In germline, CDR1 is SGHAT, CDR2 FQNNGV. This CDR3 spans 18 amino acids. With 7 bases clipped from V and 0 bases from J, the junction kept 14 bases outside the gene matches. The CDR3 DNA sequence: TGTGCCAGCACCATACCGGGACAGAAATACGCGAACACCGGGGAGCTGTTTTTT. Its protein is CASTIPGQKYANTGELFF.

The V gene is TRBV12-5, the J gene TRBJ2-7; TRBD2 matches at 8 bases. This CDR3 has 15 amino acids. The V segment lost 7 bases and the J segment 5 bases; nucleotides outside the gene matches: 13. Germline CDR1 LGHNT, CDR2 FRNRAP. CDR3 DNA: TGTGCTAGTGCCCCGGCCTCGGCAGCGGGAGACGAGCAGTACTTC. This encodes CASAPASAAGDEQYF.

The V call is TRBV12-5, the J call TRBJ1-2, with 12 positions matching TRBD1. Germline CDR1 LGHNT, CDR2 FRNRAP. The J segment lost 4 bases and the V segment lost 4 bases, leaving 4 bases of the junction unmatched. The CDR3 spans 15 residues. The CDR3 spells CASGWGQGAPYGYTF. The CDR3 DNA reads as TGTGCTAGTGGTTGGGGACAGGGGGCACCCTATGGCTACACCTTC.

The chain combines TRBV7-8 with TRBJ1-1; D not resolved. The CDR3 consists of 17 residues. Per germline, CDR1 SGHVS and CDR2 FQNEAQ. Trimming removed 3 bases at V and 4 bases at J, with 21 bases between. The CDR3, as DNA: TGTGCCAGCAGCTTTTATTTAGGGCTCTCAAAGGGCACTGAAGCTTTCTTT. Encoded protein: CASSFYLGLSKGTEAFF.

This clone has more than one count but fewer than ten. The chain uses TRBV30 and TRBJ2-7; D is possibly TRBD1 or TRBD2 (5 bases each). CDR3 size: 13 residues. CDR1 and CDR2 (germline): GTSNPN, SVGIG (reference sequence). The V and J ends lost 4 bases and 4 bases respectively, with 14 bases between them. The CDR3 is CAWKFRDGYEQYF. CDR3 coding DNA: TGTGCCTGGAAGTTCAGGGACGGGTACGAGCAGTACTTC.